This TCR beta chain emerged from a study of response to subunit inactivated influenza vaccine. One entry per CDR3 protein results from TCRdb running MiXCR on the RT-PCR reads. The table records 500,000 to 550,000 distinct CDR3 sequences, 7.6% of them present only once. Study-wide results and caveats: Researchers suggested that each seasonal influenza vaccination recruits few new T cells.

With regard to this clonotype: Its antigen is still unknown.

CDR1 DFQATT and CDR2 SNEGSKA come from the germline V gene (reference sequence). The V gene lost 0 bases and the J gene lost 6 bases, with 12 bases spanning the gap. This CDR3 has 13 residues. The V call is TRBV20-1, the J call TRBJ2-7; D call uncertain. The sample here was PBMCs from blood, taken about 23 months after vaccination. The receptor was derived from a man between 50 and 69 years old who received an inactivated influenza vaccine. Here the CDR3 DNA reads TGCAGTGCTAGAGATCACAGCCTTTGCGAGCAGTACTTC. It encodes CSARDHSLCEQYF.